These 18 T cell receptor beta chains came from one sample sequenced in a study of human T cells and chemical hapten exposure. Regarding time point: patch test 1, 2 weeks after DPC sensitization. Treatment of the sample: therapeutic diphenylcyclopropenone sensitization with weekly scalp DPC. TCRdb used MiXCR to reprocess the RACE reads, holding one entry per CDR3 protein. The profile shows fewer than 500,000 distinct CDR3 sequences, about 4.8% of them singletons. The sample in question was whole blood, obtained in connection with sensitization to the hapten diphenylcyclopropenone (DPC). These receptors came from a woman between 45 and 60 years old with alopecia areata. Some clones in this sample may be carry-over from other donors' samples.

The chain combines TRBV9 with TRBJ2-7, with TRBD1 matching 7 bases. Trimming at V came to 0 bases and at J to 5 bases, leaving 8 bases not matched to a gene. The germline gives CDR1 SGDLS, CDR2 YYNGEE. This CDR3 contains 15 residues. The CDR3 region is CASSVAPDRAHEQYF. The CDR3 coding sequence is TGTGCCAGCAGCGTAGCCCCAGACAGGGCCCACGAGCAGTACTTC.

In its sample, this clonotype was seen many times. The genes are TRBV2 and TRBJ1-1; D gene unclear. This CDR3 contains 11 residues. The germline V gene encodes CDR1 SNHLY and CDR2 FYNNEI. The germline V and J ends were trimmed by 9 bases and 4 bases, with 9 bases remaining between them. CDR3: CASRIATEAFF. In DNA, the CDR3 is TGTGCCAGTAGGATTGCCACTGAAGCTTTCTTT.

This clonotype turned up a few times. Written as DNA, the CDR3 is TGTGCCAGCAGCTCAGGCACAGGGGGCGCGACTAATGAAAAACTGTTTTTT. Translating gives CASSSGTGGATNEKLFF. The chain uses TRBV7-9 and TRBJ1-4; 9 bases map to TRBD1. This CDR3 contains 17 residues. The germline V gene has CDR1 SEHNR and CDR2 FQNEAQ (reference sequence). J lost 2 bases, V lost 4 bases, and 8 bases had no gene match.

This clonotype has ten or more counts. CDR3 region: CASSAEQGTYNEQFF. In DNA form, the CDR3 reads TGTGCCAGCAGCGCGGAACAGGGGACTTACAATGAGCAGTTCTTC. The chain couples TRBV9 to TRBJ2-1, with a weak D call TRBD1 (7 bases). Germline V gene data show CDR1 as SGDLS and CDR2 as YYNGEE. CDR3 length: 15 residues. Between the trimmed V and J ends, which lost 3 bases and 4 bases, there was a span of 14 bases.

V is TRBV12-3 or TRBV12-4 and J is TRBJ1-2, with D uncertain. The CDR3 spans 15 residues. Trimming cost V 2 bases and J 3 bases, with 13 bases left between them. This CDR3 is CASSLSLVQYYGYTF. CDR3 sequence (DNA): TGTGCCAGCAGTTTATCGTTAGTGCAGTACTATGGCTACACCTTC.

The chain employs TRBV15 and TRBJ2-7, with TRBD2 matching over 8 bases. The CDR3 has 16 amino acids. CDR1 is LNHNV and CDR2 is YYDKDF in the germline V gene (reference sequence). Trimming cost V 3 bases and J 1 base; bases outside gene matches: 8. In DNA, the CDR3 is TGTGCCACCAGCAGTTTCTCAGCGGGGGTATCCTACGAGCAGTACTTC. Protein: CATSSFSAGVSYEQYF. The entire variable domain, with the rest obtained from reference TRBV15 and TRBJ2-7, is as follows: DAMVIQNPRYQVTQFGKPVTLSCSQTLNHNVMYWYQQKSSQAPKLLFHYYDKDFNNEADTPDNFQSRRPNTSFCFLDIRSPGLGDTAMYLCATSSFSAGVSYEQYFGPGTRLTVT.

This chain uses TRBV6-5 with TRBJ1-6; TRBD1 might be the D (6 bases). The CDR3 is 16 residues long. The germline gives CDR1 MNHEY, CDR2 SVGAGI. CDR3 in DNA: TGTGGGGGGCCTCGACGATTAAGCTCCTATAATTCACCCCTCCACTTT. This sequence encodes CGGPRRLSSYNSPLHF.

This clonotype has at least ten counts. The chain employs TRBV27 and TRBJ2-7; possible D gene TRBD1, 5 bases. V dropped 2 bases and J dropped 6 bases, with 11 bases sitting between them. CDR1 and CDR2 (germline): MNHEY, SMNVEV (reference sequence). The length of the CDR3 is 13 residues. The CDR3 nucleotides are TGTGCCAGCAGTTTACTACAGGACCTCGAGCAGTACTTC. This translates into CASSLLQDLEQYF.

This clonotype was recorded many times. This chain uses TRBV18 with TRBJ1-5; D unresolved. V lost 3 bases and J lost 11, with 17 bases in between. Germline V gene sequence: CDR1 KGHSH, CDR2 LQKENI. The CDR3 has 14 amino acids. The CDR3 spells CASSPGGQETSQHF. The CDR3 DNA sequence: TGTGCCAGCTCACCCGGAGGGCAAGAGACCTCCCAGCATTTT.

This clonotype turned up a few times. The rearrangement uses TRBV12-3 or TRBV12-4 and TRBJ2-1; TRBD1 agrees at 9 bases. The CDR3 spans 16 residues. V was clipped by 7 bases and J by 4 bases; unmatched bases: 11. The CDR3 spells CASTPPGTGKYNEQFF. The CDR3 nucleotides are TGTGCCAGCACCCCACCCGGGACAGGGAAATACAATGAGCAGTTCTTC.

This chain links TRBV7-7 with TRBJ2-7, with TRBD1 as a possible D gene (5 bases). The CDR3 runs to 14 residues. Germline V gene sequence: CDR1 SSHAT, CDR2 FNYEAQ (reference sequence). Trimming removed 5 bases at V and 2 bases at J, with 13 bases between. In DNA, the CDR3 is TGTGCCAGCAGCCCGACGACAGTTACCTACGAGCAGTACTTC. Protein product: CASSPTTVTYEQYF.

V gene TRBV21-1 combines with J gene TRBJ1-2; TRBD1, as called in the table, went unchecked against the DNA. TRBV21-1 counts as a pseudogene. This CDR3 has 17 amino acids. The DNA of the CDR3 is TGTGCCAGCAGCAAAGGGGAGACGGGGACGTGTAACTATGGCTACACCTTC. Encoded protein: CASSKGETGTCNYGYTF.

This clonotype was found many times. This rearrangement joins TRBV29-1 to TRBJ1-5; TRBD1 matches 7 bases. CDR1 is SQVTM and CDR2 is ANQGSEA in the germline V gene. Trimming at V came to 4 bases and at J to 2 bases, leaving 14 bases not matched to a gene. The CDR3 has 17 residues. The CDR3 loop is CSVVRGQAGWGNQPQHF. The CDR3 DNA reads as TGCAGCGTTGTTAGGGGGCAGGCGGGCTGGGGCAATCAGCCCCAGCATTTT. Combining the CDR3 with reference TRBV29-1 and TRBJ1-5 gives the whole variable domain SAVISQKPSRDICQRGTSLTIQCQVDSQVTMMFWYRQQPGQSLTLIATANQGSEATYESGFVIDKFPISRPNLTFSTLTVSNMSPEDSSIYLCSVVRGQAGWGNQPQHFGDGTRLSIL.

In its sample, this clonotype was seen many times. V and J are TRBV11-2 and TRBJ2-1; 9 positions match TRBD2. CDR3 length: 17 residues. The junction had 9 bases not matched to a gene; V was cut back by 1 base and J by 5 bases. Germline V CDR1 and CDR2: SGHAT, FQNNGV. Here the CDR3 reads CASSLAPTSGPNNEQFF. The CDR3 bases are TGTGCCAGCAGCTTAGCCCCAACTAGCGGGCCTAACAATGAGCAGTTCTTC.

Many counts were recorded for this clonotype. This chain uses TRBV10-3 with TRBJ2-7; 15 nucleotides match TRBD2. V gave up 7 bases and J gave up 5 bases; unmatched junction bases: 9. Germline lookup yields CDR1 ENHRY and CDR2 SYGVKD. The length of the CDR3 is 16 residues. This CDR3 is CAITPGLAGGSDEQYF. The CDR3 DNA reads TGTGCCATCACCCCGGGACTAGCGGGGGGATCGGACGAGCAGTACTTC.

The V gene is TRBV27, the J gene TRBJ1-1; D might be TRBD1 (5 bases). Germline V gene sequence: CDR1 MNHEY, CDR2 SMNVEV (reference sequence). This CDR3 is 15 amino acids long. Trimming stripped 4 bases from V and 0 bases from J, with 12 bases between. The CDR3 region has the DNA TGTGCCAGCAGTTCCGTTGACAGTCTGAACACTGAAGCTTTCTTT. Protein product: CASSSVDSLNTEAFF.

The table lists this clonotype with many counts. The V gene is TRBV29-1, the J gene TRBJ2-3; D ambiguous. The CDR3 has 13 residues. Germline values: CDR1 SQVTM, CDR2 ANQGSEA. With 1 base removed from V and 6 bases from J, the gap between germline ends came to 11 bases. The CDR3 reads CSVEVVDHDTQYF. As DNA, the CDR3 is TGCAGCGTTGAAGTGGTGGACCATGATACGCAGTATTTT.

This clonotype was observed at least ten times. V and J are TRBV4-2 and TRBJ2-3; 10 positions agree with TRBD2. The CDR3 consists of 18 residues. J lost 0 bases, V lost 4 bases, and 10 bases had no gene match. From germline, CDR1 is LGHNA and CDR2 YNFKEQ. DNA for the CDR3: TGTGCCAGCAGCCTTCAACTAGCGGGGACGTCTAGCACAGATACGCAGTATTTT. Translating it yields CASSLQLAGTSSTDTQYF.